This is a list of T cell receptor beta chains from one sample in a study of blood T cells in healthy people across ages. Via MiXCR, TCRdb re-called the 5' RACE reads, giving one row per CDR3 protein. The repertoire includes around 1.5 million distinct CDR3 sequences, around 59% of them detected once, and 6.5% to 8.5% sits in the top ten. The sequencing sample was made of blood. All receptors come from a young man in good health. Each CDR3 is given with its conserved first and last residue. D genes are given only for firm matches. The listing skips clone size in some rows; elsewhere it reads once, few, many or a size class.

j_call clone_size v_call d_call cdr3_aa cdr3_nt
TRBJ2-3 . TRBV7-9 TRBD2 CASSLPLAGGQDTQYF TGTGCCAGCAGCTTGCCACTAGCGGGAGGGCAAGATACGCAGTATTTT
TRBJ2-2 . TRBV4-1 TRBD2 CASSQEVGGYTGELFF TGCGCCAGCAGCCAAGAGGTGGGGGGGTACACCGGGGAGCTGTTTTTT
TRBJ2-7 . TRBV7-9 . CARDSATYEQYF TGTGCCAGGGACAGCGCTACCTACGAGCAGTACTTC
TRBJ2-3 . TRBV4-1 . CASRTAAAPSTDTQYF TGCGCCAGCAGAACGGCCGCTGCACCTAGCACAGATACGCAGTATTTT
TRBJ2-7 . TRBV7-2 . CASSLDRDQYIYEQYF TGTGCCAGCAGCTTAGACCGGGATCAATATATCTACGAGCAGTACTTC
TRBJ2-7 few TRBV14 TRBD2 CASSRLAGGIYEQYF TGCGCCAGCAGCCGACTAGCGGGAGGGATCTACGAGCAGTACTTC
TRBJ1-1 . TRBV27 . CASSSLQGLNTEAFF TGTGCCAGCAGTTCACTCCAGGGTCTGAACACTGAAGCTTTCTTT
TRBJ2-1 . TRBV16 . CASSQSSGIYNEQFF TGTGCCAGCAGCCAATCGTCAGGGATATACAATGAGCAGTTCTTC
TRBJ2-3 once TRBV4-2 . CASSPRWRSTDTQYF TGTGCCAGCAGCCCCCGATGGAGGAGCACAGATACGCAGTATTTT
TRBJ1-2 once TRBV25-1 . CASSNLREDYGYTF TGTGCCAGCAGTAACCTCAGGGAGGACTATGGCTACACCTTC
TRBJ2-7 . TRBV9 TRBD1 CASSALSNRGEQYF TGTGCCAGCAGCGCTCTATCCAACAGGGGCGAGCAGTACTTC
TRBJ2-1 once TRBV20-1 TRBD2 CSARDKWLAGGWDEQFF TGCAGTGCTAGAGATAAATGGCTAGCGGGGGGCTGGGATGAGCAGTTCTTC
TRBJ2-5 . TRBV14 . CARSHEWDNEQYF TGTGCCAGGAGTCACGAGTGGGACAATGAGCAGTACTTC
TRBJ2-1 many TRBV28 . CASSFSNEQFF TGTGCCAGCAGCTTTAGCAATGAGCAGTTCTTC
TRBJ2-5 . TRBV4-2 TRBD1 CASSQYRDRVVGETQYF TGTGCCAGCAGCCAGTACCGGGACAGGGTGGTCGGGGAGACCCAGTACTTC
TRBJ2-5 . TRBV20-1 TRBD2 CSAEAGGEFTQYF TGCAGTGCAGAAGCGGGGGGGGAGTTTACCCAGTACTTC
TRBJ2-5 . TRBV20-1 . CSASLRGPHETQYF TGCAGTGCTAGTCTACGGGGGCCCCACGAGACCCAGTACTTC
TRBJ2-3 . TRBV12-3/TRBV12-4 . CASGDGDTDTQYF TGTGCCAGCGGGGACGGAGACACAGATACGCAGTATTTT
TRBJ2-1 . TRBV11-2 TRBD2 CASSLGSTSGHNEQFF TGTGCCAGCAGCTTAGGTTCAACTAGCGGTCACAATGAGCAGTTCTTC
TRBJ2-4 few TRBV6-5 . CATAGRRTKNIQYF TGTGCCACCGCTGGGAGGAGGACTAAAAACATTCAGTACTTC